The clone carrying this T cell receptor beta chain was counted only a few times. This specimen belongs to a study of blood T cell repertoires in COVID-19. Across the whole study: Sites in the United States, Italy and Spain provided acute and convalescent COVID-19 samples.

While infection was still active, Seattle patients were enrolled and then followed longitudinally. Per the authors' pipeline: Amplified reference gene primers provided the basis for estimating nucleated cell counts. The protocol was immunoSEQ multiplex PCR, while the TCRdb copy is restricted to in-frame clones and leaves out a portion. The V and J calls and clone size were taken over from that table, and D and trimming were inferred from the DNA. The table includes 150,000 to 160,000 clones, 83% detected once. The CDR3 runs 14 residues. Germline CDR1 and CDR2: SNHLY and FYNNEI. V was pared by 4 bases and J by 5 bases, with 7 bases of the junction left unmatched.

The clonotype was recovered from a woman aged 55-70 years with COVID-19, enrolled during active disease. Sequenced: peripheral blood. The V and J genes are TRBV2 and TRBJ1-1, with 7 bases lining up with TRBD1. CDR3 DNA: TGTGCCAGCAGTGTCGGCAGGGGGTGGACTGAAGCTTTCTTT. Amino acids: CASSVGRGWTEAFF.